The rows below give T cell receptor beta chains drawn from one sample of a study of glioma-infiltrating T cells. TCRdb reprocessed the multiplex PCR reads via MiXCR and lists one record per CDR3 protein. The repertoire has about 93,000 distinct CDR3 sequences, about 37% of them found once; the top ten carry approximately 38%. The specimen was glioma tissue, nonneoplastic brain tissue, or PBMCs (not recorded which). The receptors were gathered from a human donor with low-grade glioma or glioblastoma, undergoing nonglioma brain surgery, or in good health (not recorded which). Both conserved end residues are part of each CDR3. The D gene is left open where the match is weak.

D gene: TRBD1
J gene: TRBJ1-4
V gene: TRBV27
CDR3 protein: CASSSTGQGYEKLVF

D gene: NA
J gene: TRBJ2-5
V gene: TRBV3-1
CDR3 protein: CASSRHHQKTQYF

D gene: TRBD2
J gene: TRBJ2-2
V gene: TRBV19
CDR3 protein: CASAYAGVRLDGELFF

D gene: NA
J gene: TRBJ1-1
V gene: TRBV6-2/TRBV6-3
CDR3 protein: CGSSRGRSAEAFF

D gene: NA
J gene: TRBJ1-1
V gene: TRBV10-3
CDR3 protein: CAISESGNTEAFF

D gene: NA
J gene: TRBJ2-5
V gene: TRBV6-6
CDR3 protein: CASSYSQGSETQYF

D gene: TRBD2
J gene: TRBJ2-5
V gene: TRBV7-2
CDR3 protein: CASSLGLAGVAQYF

D gene: NA
J gene: TRBJ1-4
V gene: TRBV5-4
CDR3 protein: CASSLGAEKLFF

D gene: NA
J gene: TRBJ1-1
V gene: TRBV3-1
CDR3 protein: CASSQLGTEAFF

D gene: NA
J gene: TRBJ1-6
V gene: TRBV3-1
CDR3 protein: CASSSGPDNSPLHF

D gene: NA
J gene: TRBJ1-2
V gene: TRBV20-1
CDR3 protein: CSATCTTNYGYTF

D gene: NA
J gene: TRBJ2-4
V gene: TRBV3-1
CDR3 protein: CASQDLSRVNIQYF

D gene: NA
J gene: TRBJ2-5
V gene: TRBV12-5
CDR3 protein: CASGLVHRDEKTQYF

D gene: TRBD1
J gene: TRBJ2-1
V gene: TRBV7-9
CDR3 protein: CASSQPPGQGPNEQFF

D gene: NA
J gene: TRBJ2-3
V gene: TRBV2
CDR3 protein: CASSERPGANGDTQYF

D gene: NA
J gene: TRBJ1-5
V gene: TRBV24-1
CDR3 protein: CATSLSGAQPQHF

D gene: TRBD1
J gene: TRBJ2-7
V gene: TRBV6-2/TRBV6-3
CDR3 protein: CASRRDSYEQYF

D gene: TRBD2
J gene: TRBJ2-7
V gene: TRBV5-4
CDR3 protein: CASSTETSGYYEQYF

D gene: TRBD1
J gene: TRBJ2-7
V gene: TRBV6-1
CDR3 protein: CASRRQGQYEQYF

D gene: TRBD2
J gene: TRBJ2-1
V gene: TRBV6-2/TRBV6-3
CDR3 protein: CASSQIWTSGRRGQQFF

D gene: NA
J gene: TRBJ2-1
V gene: TRBV6-1
CDR3 protein: CVTTENPGNEQFF

D gene: TRBD1
J gene: TRBJ1-5
V gene: TRBV20-1
CDR3 protein: CSAEDRGVNQPQHF

D gene: NA
J gene: TRBJ1-5
V gene: TRBV28
CDR3 protein: CASSLSIYRSSQPQHF

D gene: TRBD2
J gene: TRBJ2-4
V gene: TRBV28
CDR3 protein: CASSLTGGGTKNIQNF